These T cell receptor beta chains were read from a single sample in a study of cytomegalovirus exposure and HLA in healthy donors. Clones were sequenced by immunoSEQ multiplex PCR, and TCRdb holds only the in-frame ones, with some missing. Of around 92,000 clones in the sample, roughly 82% were seen once. The sample taken for sequencing was PBMCs. The receptors shown here come from a human donor in good health. Both conserved end residues are part of each CDR3. Fields, in order: clone size, J gene, V gene, D gene, CDR3 protein, CDR3 DNA. The D gene is left open where the match is weak. Some rows have no size entry. The others give once, few or many, or a class for an expanded clone.

abundance: few
j_gene: TRBJ2-7
v_gene: TRBV25-1
d_gene: NA
CDR3aa: CASSGGPPYEQYF
CDR3nt: TGTGCCAGCAGTGGAGGGCCGCCCTACGAGCAGTACTTC

abundance: NA
j_gene: TRBJ2-1
v_gene: TRBV11-3
d_gene: NA
CDR3aa: CASSLSGDNEQFF
CDR3nt: TGTGCCAGCAGCTTAAGCGGAGACAATGAGCAGTTCTTC

abundance: few
j_gene: TRBJ1-3
v_gene: TRBV25-1
d_gene: TRBD1
CDR3aa: CASSGLGQGAGNTIYF
CDR3nt: TGTGCCAGCAGTGGCTTGGGACAGGGGGCTGGAAACACCATATATTTT

abundance: NA
j_gene: TRBJ2-3
v_gene: TRBV4-2
d_gene: NA
CDR3aa: CASSQGDSHTDTQYF
CDR3nt: TGTGCCAGCAGCCAAGGGGACTCCCACACAGATACGCAGTATTTT

abundance: NA
j_gene: TRBJ1-5
v_gene: TRBV19
d_gene: NA
CDR3aa: CASSIGGRGNQPQHF
CDR3nt: TGTGCCAGTAGTATCGGGGGTCGGGGCAATCAGCCCCAGCATTTT

abundance: NA
j_gene: TRBJ1-2
v_gene: TRBV5-6
d_gene: NA
CDR3aa: CASSPGGVSGYTF
CDR3nt: TGTGCCAGCAGCCCCGGGGGGGTTAGTGGCTACACCTTC

abundance: NA
j_gene: TRBJ2-5
v_gene: TRBV6-1
d_gene: TRBD1
CDR3aa: CASSAMGQLTRSQYF
CDR3nt: TGTGCCAGCAGTGCAATGGGACAGCTAACCCGGTCCCAGTACTTC

abundance: NA
j_gene: TRBJ2-5
v_gene: TRBV29-1
d_gene: TRBD2
CDR3aa: CSVAGHSGGKETQYF
CDR3nt: TGCAGCGTTGCGGGCCACTCGGGGGGGAAAGAGACCCAGTACTTC

abundance: NA
j_gene: TRBJ1-5
v_gene: TRBV18
d_gene: NA
CDR3aa: CASSSGINQPQHF
CDR3nt: TGTGCCAGCTCGTCAGGGATCAATCAGCCCCAGCATTTT

abundance: NA
j_gene: TRBJ1-3
v_gene: TRBV5-5
d_gene: NA
CDR3aa: CASSSTEISGNTIYF
CDR3nt: TGTGCCAGCAGCTCGACAGAGATCTCTGGAAACACCATATATTTT

abundance: NA
j_gene: TRBJ2-7
v_gene: TRBV21-1
d_gene: NA
CDR3aa: CASSKKGGDRGPDEQYF
CDR3nt: TGTGCCAGCAGCAAAAAAGGGGGGGACAGGGGGCCAGACGAGCAGTACTTC